The next 21 T cell receptor beta chains were all read from a single sample in a study of T cells in Graves' hyperthyroidism and ophthalmopathy. Regions amplified from RNA transcripts were the TCR beta CDR3 regions. Primed by the HTBI set, a first-round RT-PCR was run on the TCR CDR3. Via MiXCR, TCRdb re-called the multiplex PCR reads, giving one row per CDR3 protein. The table lists roughly 570,000 distinct CDR3 sequences, 35% to 55% of them singletons, with around 20% in the top ten. The source material was peripheral blood or thyroid tissue (not recorded which). These receptors were taken from an adult woman with Graves' disease, either hyperthyroidism or ophthalmopathy (not recorded which).

The chain combines TRBV29-1 with TRBJ2-5, with D perhaps matching TRBD1 (5 bases). V was cut by 7 bases and J by 1 base, with 16 bases left in between. CDR3 length equals 14 residues. Germline V lookup: CDR1 SQVTM, CDR2 ANQGSEA. As DNA, the CDR3 is TGCAGCGCCCAAGGTGGGGCAGGCCAAGAGACCCAGTACTTC. This sequence encodes CSAQGGAGQETQYF.

The gene calls are TRBV7-2 and TRBJ1-5, with 10 bases identical to TRBD1. Germline V gene data show CDR1 as SGHTA and CDR2 as FQGNSA. The CDR3 contains 15 residues. Trimming at V came to 5 bases and at J to 11 bases, leaving 12 bases not matched to a gene. CDR3 DNA: TGTGCCAGCAGCGAGGGACAGGGGAGATTGGAGACCCAGCATTTT. Translating gives CASSEGQGRLETQHF.

This clonotype appeared a few times. The CDR3 loop is CASSPFARDQPQHF. DNA of the CDR3: TGTGCCAGCTCACCATTCGCTCGAGATCAGCCCCAGCATTTT. The rearrangement joins TRBV18 to TRBJ1-5; D is unresolved. The germline V gene has CDR1 KGHSH and CDR2 LQKENI. The CDR3 totals 14 residues. The ends were cut back, 2 bases at V and 5 bases at J, with 10 bases in the middle.

The V and J genes are TRBV5-1 and TRBJ1-1, with unresolved D. The V gene's germline CDR1 is SGHRS and CDR2 YFSETQ. V was cut by 5 bases and J by 1 base, with 15 bases left in between. This CDR3 is 15 amino acids long. CDR3 residues: CASSLMASANTEAFF. The CDR3 nucleotides are TGCGCCAGCAGTCTGATGGCTAGCGCGAACACTGAAGCTTTCTTT.

This clonotype was counted at least ten times. The rearrangement uses TRBV11-2 and TRBJ1-1, with no clear D. V was pared by 1 base and J by 4 bases, with 10 bases between. In germline, CDR1 is SGHAT, CDR2 FQNNGV. This CDR3 is 14 amino acids long. The CDR3 nucleotides read TGTGCCAGCAGCTTAGTTGGCAGGTTCACTGAAGCTTTCTTT. This translates into CASSLVGRFTEAFF.

This clonotype was seen ten or more times. The chain uses TRBV19 and TRBJ2-7; D may correspond to TRBD1 or TRBD2 (5 bases each). The germline V gene has CDR1 LNHDA and CDR2 SQIVND (reference sequence). The V end lost 8 bases, the J end lost 2 bases, and 13 bases lay between the germline ends. The CDR3 spans 13 residues. The DNA of the CDR3 is TGTGCCAGTTCCCGGGACCGTACCTACGAGCAGTACTTC. Residues: CASSRDRTYEQYF.

This clonotype was counted many times. J is TRBJ2-7 and V is TRBV12-3 or TRBV12-4; D not resolved. The CDR3 covers 13 residues. Trimming left V 6 bases short and J 0 bases short, with 9 bases between. This chain's CDR3 is CASSPELSYEQYF. The CDR3 region has the DNA TGTGCCAGCAGCCCCGAGCTCTCCTACGAGCAGTACTTC.

This clonotype was seen more than once but under ten times. The CDR3 sequence: CATSIPWGNLGTQYF. As DNA, the CDR3 is TGTGCCACCAGCATACCGTGGGGCAACTTGGGGACCCAGTACTTC. The V call is TRBV15, the J call TRBJ2-5; possibly TRBD1 for D (5 bases). This CDR3 comprises 15 residues. The germline CDR1 and CDR2 sequences are LNHNV and YYDKDF (reference sequence). The germline V and J ends were trimmed by 4 bases and 7 bases, with 19 bases remaining between them. Based on the CDR3 plus reference TRBV15 and TRBJ2-5, the full variable domain is DAMVIQNPRYQVTQFGKPVTLSCSQTLNHNVMYWYQQKSSQAPKLLFHYYDKDFNNEADTPDNFQSRRPNTSFCFLDIRSPGLGDTAMYLCATSIPWGNLGTQYFGPGTRLLVL.

The V call is TRBV19, the J call TRBJ1-1, with a weak D call TRBD1 (6 bases). The CDR3 covers 15 residues. V was pared by 1 base and J by 0 bases, with 9 bases between. Germline CDR1 reads LNHDA; CDR2 reads SQIVND (reference sequence). The CDR3 region is CASSIVGQMNTEAFF. The CDR3 DNA reads TGTGCCAGTAGTATAGTCGGACAGATGAACACTGAAGCTTTCTTT.

This clonotype has a count of ten or more. This chain uses TRBV5-1 with TRBJ1-1; TRBD1 is a possible D gene (5 bases). Trimming removed 7 bases at V and 4 bases at J, with 14 bases between. This CDR3 has 13 amino acids. Germline values: CDR1 SGHRS, CDR2 YFSETQ. Written as DNA, the CDR3 is TGCGCCAGCTCCGCGGGGGTTATCACTGAAGCTTTCTTT. Protein sequence: CASSAGVITEAFF.

This clonotype showed up many times. The rearrangement links TRBV3-1 to TRBJ2-5, with D unclear. The CDR3 length is 14 residues. Germline CDR1 LGHDT, CDR2 YNNKEL (reference sequence). Trimming stripped 1 base from V and 11 bases from J, with 17 bases between. The CDR3 sequence: CASSQGIAQPPQYF. In nucleotides, the CDR3 is TGTGCCAGCAGCCAAGGGATCGCTCAGCCCCCTCAGTACTTC.

This clonotype was counted ten times or more. This chain joins TRBV20-1 and TRBJ1-4; possibly TRBD1 for D (6 bases). V was trimmed by 6 bases and J by 6 bases, leaving 14 bases between them. The CDR3 runs 13 residues. Germline lookup yields CDR1 DFQATT and CDR2 SNEGSKA (reference sequence). The CDR3 spells CSAGRRGYEKLFF. CDR3 bases: TGCAGTGCCGGGAGGAGGGGGTATGAAAAACTGTTTTTT.

There are a few counts of this clonotype. The rearrangement links TRBV2 to TRBJ1-2; TRBD1 agrees at 7 bases. The CDR3 extends over 16 amino acids. The germline gives CDR1 SNHLY, CDR2 FYNNEI. V shed 1 base, J shed 4 bases, and the junction held 9 bases outside the gene matches. The CDR3 DNA sequence: TGTGCCAGCAGTGAAGAGGGGAGGGGGCTTGGCTATGGCTACACCTTC. This codes for CASSEEGRGLGYGYTF.

This clonotype was counted between two and nine times. The chain carries TRBV30 and TRBJ1-4; D is unclear. The CDR3 is made up of 15 amino acids. The germline V gene has CDR1 GTSNPN and CDR2 SVGIG (reference sequence). The germline V and J ends were trimmed by 3 bases and 8 bases, with 19 bases remaining between them. CDR3 coding DNA: TGTGCCTGGAGCCCGCAGTGGACCCGAGGGGAAAAACTGTTTTTT. Its translation: CAWSPQWTRGEKLFF.

This clonotype has only a few counts. The J gene is TRBJ1-1, the V gene TRBV10-2; possible D gene TRBD1, 6 bases. The V gene's germline CDR1 is WSHSY and CDR2 SAAADI. The CDR3 sequence is 14 residues long. Trimming removed 2 bases from V and 4 bases from J, with 11 bases in between. As DNA, the CDR3 is TGCGCCAGCAGTGAGACAGGGTCGGTCACTGAAGCTTTCTTT. It specifies CASSETGSVTEAFF.

The chain has TRBV11-2 and TRBJ1-1; the D gene is possibly TRBD1 (5 bases). CDR1 and CDR2 (germline): SGHAT, FQNNGV. The CDR3 is made up of 14 amino acids. V lost 6 bases and J lost 3, with 14 bases in between. The DNA of the CDR3 is TGTGCCAGCAGTTTTCCCGGGACCCACACTGAAGCTTTCTTT. Translated, it gives CASSFPGTHTEAFF.

The chain uses TRBV9 and TRBJ2-7; 14 positions agree with TRBD2. Germline values: CDR1 SGDLS, CDR2 YYNGEE. The junction had 1 base not matched to a gene; V was cut back by 0 bases and J by 5 bases. The CDR3 is 15 residues long. In DNA, the CDR3 is TGTGCCAGCAGCGTAGGACTAGCGGGAGGGGACGAGCAGTACTTC. Translating it yields CASSVGLAGGDEQYF.

This clonotype has ten or more counts. CDR3 nucleotides: TGTGCCAGCAGCTTACCAGGACTTGGATCCCTCCACTTT. This encodes CASSLPGLGSLHF. The V and J genes are TRBV7-2 and TRBJ1-6; D not resolved. CDR1 is SGHTA, CDR2 FQGNSA, per germline. V was trimmed by 2 bases and J by 14 bases, leaving 13 bases between them. The CDR3 extends over 13 amino acids.

V is TRBV15 and J is TRBJ2-3, with 7 bases fitting TRBD1. J lost 4 bases, V lost 4 bases, and 8 bases had no gene match. The CDR3 contains 15 residues. Per germline, CDR1 LNHNV and CDR2 YYDKDF (reference sequence). DNA of the CDR3: TGTGCCACCAGCACACTGGACAGGAGGTCAGATACGCAGTATTTT. Protein sequence: CATSTLDRRSDTQYF.

The chain links TRBV7-8 to TRBJ2-3; TRBD2 might be the D (5 bases). V lost 1 base and J 1 base, leaving 9 bases between the germline ends. CDR1 is SGHVS and CDR2 is FQNEAQ in the germline V gene. The CDR3 has 15 amino acids. CDR3 residues: CASSLDGLGTDTQYF. The CDR3, as DNA: TGTGCCAGCAGCTTAGACGGACTGGGCACAGATACGCAGTATTTT.

The sample holds many counts of this clonotype. The chain's CDR3 is CSAINSSSYEQYF. In DNA, the CDR3 is TGCAGTGCTATTAACAGCAGCTCCTACGAGCAGTACTTC. V usage is TRBV20-1 and J usage is TRBJ2-7; D is ambiguous. The CDR3 is 13 amino acids. The germline V and J ends were trimmed by 4 bases and 0 bases, with 10 bases remaining between them. The germline V gene has CDR1 DFQATT and CDR2 SNEGSKA (reference sequence).